In this sample, the clone carrying this T cell receptor (beta chain) turned up a few times. Treatment in this sample: skin biopsy from PPD injection site in Mantoux-positive individual. A UMI-containing oligonucleotide was joined by 3' ligation to the TCR cDNA template. The sample is drawn from a study of naive and memory T cell subsets. Amplification of ligated cDNA took four PCR rounds with SP2 and nested alpha and beta constant primers. MiXCR was run by TCRdb on the UMI-ligation and nested PCR reads, yielding one entry per CDR3 protein. The sample consists of tens of thousands of distinct CDR3 sequences, about 11% of them appearing once. V lost 6 bases and J lost 7, with 19 bases in between. Germline loops: CDR1 DFQATT, CDR2 SNEGSKA (reference sequence). This CDR3 is 14 amino acids long.

The material sequenced was skin, taken from a tuberculin skin test site. The rearrangement links TRBV20-1 to TRBJ1-5; D is ambiguous. This receptor was taken from an adult in good health. The CDR3 spells CSASERGPKQPQHF. The DNA for the CDR3 is TGCAGTGCAAGCGAGAGAGGCCCAAAACAGCCCCAGCATTTT.